This is a list of T cell receptor beta chains from one sample in a study of CD8 T cells in ankylosing spondylitis. TCRdb independently ran MiXCR on the 5' RACE reads; one entry per CDR3 protein. The table has around 130,000 distinct CDR3 sequences, roughly a sixth seen once. Material: blood, either unsorted or a sorted T cell fraction (not recorded which). The receptors originated from a male donor with ankylosing spondylitis. Both conserved end residues are part of each CDR3. The D gene is left open where the match is weak. Not all rows give a size; the values are once, few, many and, for expanded clones, a class.

>TRBJ2-7|TRBV4-1|TRBD1|few
CASSLTTGTGADEQYF
TGCGCCAGCAGCCTCACGACCGGGACAGGGGCCGACGAGCAGTACTTC
>TRBJ2-7|TRBV7-9|.|.
CASSSDTVGNYEQYF
TGTGCCAGCAGCTCGGACACAGTGGGGAACTACGAGCAGTACTTC
>TRBJ2-7|TRBV29-1|TRBD2|.
CSARTSGYEQYF
TGCAGCGCGAGGACTAGCGGCTACGAGCAGTACTTC
>TRBJ1-5|TRBV15|.|few
CATSNGGQPQHF
TGTGCCACCAGCAATGGGGGACAGCCCCAGCATTTT
>TRBJ1-5|TRBV7-2|.|few
CASSPRVLGQPQHF
TGTGCCAGCAGCCCCCGGGTCCTCGGTCAGCCCCAGCATTTT
>TRBJ1-2|TRBV4-1|.|.
CASSQVPRHHYGYTF
TGCGCCAGCAGCCAAGTACCCAGGCATCACTATGGCTACACCTTC
>TRBJ2-2|TRBV30|TRBD1|.
CAWGVQGPLGGELFF
TGTGCCTGGGGGGTACAGGGGCCCCTCGGCGGGGAGCTGTTTTTT
>TRBJ2-1|TRBV2|TRBD2|few
CASSATSGSQFF
TGTGCCAGCAGTGCAACCAGCGGGAGCCAGTTCTTC
>TRBJ2-7|TRBV14|TRBD1|.
CASSSPRDRGYEQYF
TGTGCCAGCAGTTCCCCCCGGGACAGGGGGTACGAGCAGTACTTC
>TRBJ2-1|TRBV7-9|TRBD2|few
CASSSGLADSSYNEQFF
TGTGCCAGCAGCTCAGGACTAGCGGATAGCTCCTACAATGAGCAGTTCTTC
>TRBJ2-1|TRBV7-8|TRBD2|.
CASSLIPSGSYNEQFF
TGTGCCAGCAGCTTAATCCCTAGCGGGAGTTACAATGAGCAGTTCTTC
>TRBJ1-5|TRBV5-1|TRBD1|.
CASSYGTGPNQPQHF
TGCGCCAGCAGCTACGGGACAGGCCCTAATCAGCCCCAGCATTTT
>TRBJ1-4|TRBV28|.|.
CASSSSQGFEKLFF
TGTGCCAGCAGTTCCTCGCAGGGTTTCGAAAAACTGTTTTTT
>TRBJ1-3|TRBV27|.|few
CASSFSPGNTIYF
TGTGCCAGCAGTTTTAGTCCTGGAAACACCATATATTTT
>TRBJ2-2|TRBV5-1|TRBD2|few
CASRGLADHTGELFF
TGCGCCAGCAGGGGACTAGCGGATCACACCGGGGAGCTGTTTTTT
>TRBJ1-5|TRBV5-5|.|.
CASSLAQGNNQPQHF
TGTGCCAGCAGCTTGGCACAGGGAAACAATCAGCCCCAGCATTTT
>TRBJ2-1|TRBV2|TRBD2|.
CACDAREGNEQFF
TGTGCCTGCGACGCGCGGGAGGGGAATGAGCAGTTCTTC
>TRBJ2-2|TRBV9|.|many
CASRKGGSGGELFF
TGTGCCAGTAGAAAAGGGGGGTCCGGCGGGGAGCTGTTTTTT